The 29 T cell receptor beta chains below all came from one sample that was sequenced in a study of T cells in Graves' hyperthyroidism and ophthalmopathy (dated by TCRdb to between 2019 and 2020). To prepare the library, multiplex PCR was applied. Instrument used: Illumina HiSeq 2000. The TCR beta CDR3 regions were amplified from the RNA transcripts. For the first round of RT-PCR on the TCR CDR3, the HTBI primer set was used together with the Qiagen OneStep RT-PCR kit. TCRdb trimmed the raw reads at Q25, called clones with MiXCR and kept productive beta chains. Each entry is one CDR3 protein sequence, shown with its most common DNA and genes. The sample contains 300,000 to 350,000 distinct CDR3 sequences, approximately 13% of them found a single time. Jointly, the top ten make up approximately 25% of the sample. Source material: blood. The receptors here all came from a woman in her 30s with Graves' hyperthyroidism.

This clonotype was counted many times. This chain uses TRBV20-1 with TRBJ2-1, with D perhaps matching TRBD2 (6 bases). This CDR3 is 16 amino acids long. CDR1 and CDR2 from the germline V gene are DFQATT and SNEGSKA (reference sequence). The ends were cut back, 5 bases at V and 2 bases at J, with 19 bases in the middle. The CDR3 DNA reads TGCAGTGCTTCCAACCCGGGGGAGTCCGCCTACAATGAGCAGTTCTTC. Translating gives CSASNPGESAYNEQFF.

This clonotype was found many times. The CDR3 bases are TGTGCCAGCAGTTACGGGCAACCCGGGGAGCTGTTTTTT. It is translated as CASSYGQPGELFF. The rearrangement links TRBV6-5 to TRBJ2-2; unclear D gene. V shed 2 bases and J shed 6 bases, with 7 bases lying between them. The germline V gene has CDR1 MNHEY and CDR2 SVGAGI. The CDR3 runs 13 residues.

This clonotype was picked up a small number of times. The chain has TRBV10-3 and TRBJ1-1; D unclear. Germline lookup yields CDR1 ENHRY and CDR2 SYGVKD. The CDR3 totals 12 residues. V dropped 2 bases and J dropped 6 bases, with 7 bases sitting between them. CDR3 sequence: CAISESAAEAFF. The CDR3, as DNA: TGTGCCATCAGTGAGAGTGCGGCTGAAGCTTTCTTT.

This clonotype was detected a few times. A much larger clone lies one base from this, so it may be a read error. V gene TRBV5-1 combines with J gene TRBJ1-5; D unresolved. The CDR3 spans 13 residues. The germline V and J ends were trimmed by 0 bases and 4 bases, with 5 bases remaining between them. CDR1 is SGHRS and CDR2 is YFSETQ in the germline V gene. The CDR3 is CASSLDGNQPQHF. DNA of the CDR3: TGCGCCAGCAGCTTGGACGGGAATCAGCCCCAGCATTTT.

In its sample, this clonotype was seen many times. The V call is TRBV28, the J call TRBJ2-2; D gene ambiguous. Looked up from germline, CDR1 is MDHEN and CDR2 is SYDVKM. The CDR3 is made up of 15 amino acids. V lost 10 bases and J lost 4, with 19 bases in between. DNA of the CDR3: TGTGCCACGACCCGACTCCTTTTACCCACCGGGGAGCTGTTTTTT. Protein: CATTRLLLPTGELFF.

This clonotype was counted at least ten times. The J gene is TRBJ2-7, the V gene TRBV13; 8 nucleotides line up with TRBD2. Trimming took 5 bases from V and 3 from J; bases not matched to a gene: 3. In germline, CDR1 is PRHDT, CDR2 FYEKMQ (reference sequence). CDR3 length: 13 residues. The DNA of the CDR3 is TGTGCCAGCAGCCCCACTAGCGGCTACGAGCAGTACTTC. It encodes CASSPTSGYEQYF.

This clonotype was detected only a few times. This rearrangement joins TRBV5-1 to TRBJ2-5, with a weak D call TRBD2 (6 bases). Germline V lookup: CDR1 SGHRS, CDR2 YFSETQ. CDR3 length: 14 residues. V lost 5 bases to trimming and J lost 2 bases, with 13 bases between them. CDR3 protein: CASSSERAQETQYF. In DNA, the CDR3 is TGCGCCAGCAGTTCTGAGCGGGCTCAAGAGACCCAGTACTTC.

The chain has TRBV3-1 and TRBJ1-1; TRBD1 might be the D (5 bases). CDR1 and CDR2 (germline): LGHDT, YNNKEL (reference sequence). This CDR3 comprises 15 residues. The V gene lost 0 bases and the J gene lost 2 bases, with 10 bases spanning the gap. CDR3 loop: CASSQDQGRNTEAFF. The CDR3 DNA sequence: TGTGCCAGCAGCCAAGATCAGGGCAGAAACACTGAAGCTTTCTTT.

In this sample, this clonotype turned up a few times. J is TRBJ2-5 and V is TRBV12-5, with D tentatively TRBD2 (5 bases). Looked up from germline, CDR1 is LGHNT and CDR2 is FRNRAP. The CDR3 loop spans 13 amino acids. V lost 1 base and J lost 5, with 8 bases in between. CDR3 region: CASGLGTRETQYF. The CDR3 DNA sequence: TGTGCTAGTGGTTTGGGGACTCGGGAGACCCAGTACTTC.

The V call is TRBV7-9, the J call TRBJ2-1; TRBD2 matches at 7 bases. Germline CDR1 reads SEHNR; CDR2 reads FQNEAQ (reference sequence). With 2 bases clipped from V and 7 bases from J, the junction kept 8 bases outside the gene matches. CDR3 length: 15 amino acids. The CDR3 nucleotides are TGTGCCAGCAGCTTATTTGGCGGGAGAAGAAATGAGCAGTTCTTC. Residues: CASSLFGGRRNEQFF.

This clonotype was seen at least ten times. CDR3 sequence (DNA): TGTGCCAGCAACGGCGGGAACACCGGGGAGCTGTTTTTT. Translated, it gives CASNGGNTGELFF. V gene TRBV2 combines with J gene TRBJ2-2; D is ambiguous. This CDR3 region has 13 residues. V was shortened by 7 bases and J by 1 base, with 7 bases between the two germline ends. Germline V CDR1 and CDR2: SNHLY, FYNNEI. Variable domain in full (rest from reference TRBV2 and TRBJ2-2): EPEVTQTPSHQVTQMGQEVILRCVPISNHLYFYWYRQILGQKVEFLVSFYNNEISEKSEIFDDQFSVERPDGSNFTLKIRSTKLEDSAMYFCASNGGNTGELFFGEGSRLTVL.

The genes are TRBV6-2 or TRBV6-3 and TRBJ2-1; D not certain. Per the germline V gene, CDR1 is MNHEY and CDR2 is SVGEGT. V was trimmed by 3 bases and J by 5 bases, leaving 8 bases between them. The length of the CDR3 is 13 residues. CDR3 in amino acids: CASSYVPNNEQFF. The DNA for the CDR3 is TGTGCCAGCAGTTATGTACCTAACAATGAGCAGTTCTTC.

This clonotype was recorded many times. This chain joins TRBV6-1 and TRBJ2-1; D might be TRBD2 (5 bases). V lost 7 bases and J 3 bases, leaving 19 bases between the germline ends. The CDR3 loop spans 16 amino acids. Germline-derived CDR1 and CDR2 are MNHNS and SASEGT. The CDR3, as DNA: TGTGCCAGCACAAGTTATTTCGGGAACCTCTACAATGAGCAGTTCTTC. Amino acid sequence: CASTSYFGNLYNEQFF.

The chain joins TRBV10-2 to TRBJ2-1; weak D call: TRBD1 (6 bases). The germline V and J ends were trimmed by 7 bases and 7 bases, with 14 bases remaining between them. CDR3 size: 13 residues. Germline CDR1 and CDR2: WSHSY and SAAADI. CDR3 protein: CASTRDGQNEQFF. The CDR3 nucleotides read TGCGCCAGCACCCGGGACGGACAGAATGAGCAGTTCTTC.

The chain employs TRBV11-2 and TRBJ2-7; 10 bases match TRBD2. The germline gives CDR1 SGHAT, CDR2 FQNNGV. The CDR3 has 12 residues. The CDR3 bases are TGTGCGCCTAGCGGGAGTATCTACGAGCAGTACTTC. Amino acid sequence: CAPSGSIYEQYF.

The rearrangement joins TRBV24-1 to TRBJ2-3; D is perhaps TRBD1 (5 bases). Germline V gives CDR1 KGHDR, CDR2 SFDVKD. This CDR3 is 14 amino acids long. The ends were cut back, 9 bases at V and 0 bases at J, with 12 bases in the middle. The CDR3 spells CATSGITSTDTQYF. For the CDR3, the DNA is TGTGCCACCTCAGGGATCACTAGCACAGATACGCAGTATTTT.

CDR3 region: CATSDTRTYTGELFF. The CDR3 region has the DNA TGTGCCACCAGTGACACCCGAACTTACACCGGGGAGCTGTTTTTT. The chain joins TRBV24-1 to TRBJ2-2, with D uncertain. CDR1 and CDR2 from the germline V gene are KGHDR and SFDVKD. Trimming pared 4 bases from V and 3 bases from J, leaving 11 bases between. This CDR3 has 15 residues.

In its sample, this clonotype was seen many times. The rearrangement links TRBV6-1 to TRBJ2-2; 7 bases match TRBD2. CDR3 size: 15 residues. The trim removed 5 bases at V and 5 bases at J, leaving 8 bases unmatched. Germline-derived CDR1 and CDR2 are MNHNS and SASEGT. In DNA, the CDR3 is TGTGCCAGCAGTACTTTACTGGGGGGGACCGGGGAGCTGTTTTTT. Protein sequence: CASSTLLGGTGELFF.

This clonotype was detected many times. The chain is built from TRBV28 and TRBJ2-5, with D possibly being TRBD2 (7 bases). Germline V gene sequence: CDR1 MDHEN, CDR2 SYDVKM. The CDR3 loop spans 16 amino acids. With 6 bases removed from V and 5 bases from J, the gap between germline ends came to 22 bases. The CDR3, as DNA: TGTGCCAGCAGGATGACCCTGGGGGCGGGAGCGGAGACCCAGTACTTC. Protein: CASRMTLGAGAETQYF.

This clonotype was recorded many times. V and J are TRBV7-8 and TRBJ1-5, with 9 bases lining up with TRBD1. This CDR3 has 15 amino acids. V trimming: 5 bases; J trimming: 4 bases; junction bases outside the gene matches: 6. CDR1 is SGHVS, CDR2 FQNEAQ, per germline. CDR3 DNA sequence: TGTGCCAGCAGCCGGGGGACAGGGCTAAATCAGCCCCAGCATTTT. Amino acid sequence: CASSRGTGLNQPQHF.

This clonotype was detected a few times. This chain connects TRBV5-1 to TRBJ2-7, with 7 bases fitting TRBD2. CDR3 length equals 15 residues. With 0 bases clipped from V and 2 bases from J, the junction kept 5 bases outside the gene matches. Germline CDR1 is SGHRS and CDR2 is YFSETQ. CDR3: CASSLGRRETYEQYF. In DNA, the CDR3 is TGCGCCAGCAGCTTGGGCAGGCGGGAGACCTACGAGCAGTACTTC.

This clonotype was observed at least ten times. The chain is built from TRBV6-1 and TRBJ1-3; D is ambiguous. V was trimmed by 9 bases and J by 3 bases, leaving 12 bases between them. The CDR3 totals 13 residues. CDR1 is MNHNS, CDR2 SASEGT, per germline. The CDR3 loop reads CARDQSGGNTIYF. The DNA for the CDR3 is TGTGCCAGGGATCAGTCGGGTGGAAACACCATATATTTT.

The table lists this clonotype with many counts. CDR3 sequence reads: CSASASGKNIQYF. The CDR3 DNA reads as TGCAGTGCTAGTGCTAGCGGAAAAAACATTCAGTACTTC. V and J are TRBV20-1 and TRBJ2-4; TRBD2 matches 7 bases. CDR1 is DFQATT, CDR2 SNEGSKA, per germline (reference sequence). The CDR3 runs to 13 residues. The ends lost 3 bases at V and 4 bases at J; junction bases unmatched: 3.

The rearrangement joins TRBV5-1 to TRBJ2-2, with D uncertain. Trimming took 5 bases from V and 6 from J, leaving 17 bases between them. CDR3 size: 15 residues. Germline V CDR1 and CDR2: SGHRS, YFSETQ. The CDR3 bases are TGCGCCAGCAGGCTCTCATCTAATCTGGCCGGGGAGCTGTTTTTT. Translated: CASRLSSNLAGELFF.

This clonotype has just a few counts. The chain couples TRBV24-1 to TRBJ2-1; no firm D call. This CDR3 spans 14 amino acids. V gave up 4 bases and J gave up 0 bases, with 6 bases separating them. In germline, CDR1 is KGHDR, CDR2 SFDVKD. CDR3 protein: CATSDHSSYNEQFF. CDR3 sequence (DNA): TGTGCCACCAGTGACCATAGCTCCTACAATGAGCAGTTCTTC.

This clonotype was recorded many times. V gene TRBV20-1 combines with J gene TRBJ2-7; 11 bases line up with TRBD2. V lost 3 bases, J lost 6 bases, and 7 bases stayed unmatched. CDR1 is DFQATT and CDR2 is SNEGSKA in the germline V gene (reference sequence). The CDR3 runs 14 residues. The chain's CDR3 is CSARGSSGRTEQYF. The CDR3 nucleotides are TGCAGTGCTAGGGGGTCTAGCGGGAGGACCGAGCAGTACTTC.

With respect to this clonotype: A read error may explain this, as a much larger clone is one base away. The V and J genes are TRBV7-9 and TRBJ2-7; 8 positions agree with TRBD2. Losses at the gene ends were 11 bases for V and 2 bases for J; bases not matched to a gene: 8. The V gene's germline CDR1 is SEHNR and CDR2 FQNEAQ (reference sequence). The CDR3 contains 13 residues. CDR3 loop: CAGRAGDTYEQYF. In DNA form, the CDR3 reads TGTGCCGGAAGAGCGGGGGACACCTACGAGCAGTACTTC.

As regards this clonotype: A clone one base away is much larger, so this may be a read error. This chain joins TRBV11-2 and TRBJ2-7; a possible D gene is TRBD1 (5 bases). Germline values: CDR1 SGHAT, CDR2 FQNNGV. This CDR3 comprises 14 residues. The V and J ends lost 5 bases and 5 bases respectively, with 16 bases between them. The CDR3 DNA reads TGTGCCAGCAGCCCACAGACAGTTTTTAACGAGCAGTACTTC. It encodes CASSPQTVFNEQYF.

This clonotype came up many times. The J gene is TRBJ2-3, the V gene TRBV11-2; D is possibly TRBD1 (5 bases). This CDR3 contains 15 residues. V was trimmed by 5 bases and J by 0 bases, leaving 12 bases between them. The germline V gene has CDR1 SGHAT and CDR2 FQNNGV. The CDR3 spells CASSLGHISTDTQYF. The CDR3 DNA sequence: TGTGCCAGCAGCCTAGGACACATCAGCACAGATACGCAGTATTTT.